This TCR beta chain was captured in a study of blood T cell repertoires in COVID-19. Study details: Acute and convalescent COVID-19 samples came from the United States, Italy and Spain. The cDNA or gDNA used as material had been derived from T cells, B-cell-depleted T cells, or PBMCs.

In the authors' workflow: Amplified reference gene primers provided the basis for estimating nucleated cell counts. The repertoire was sequenced with immunoSEQ multiplex PCR; TCRdb's copy has only in-frame clones and lacks some. That table gives V, J and clone size, and the DNA gave D and trimming. The repertoire holds about 180,000 clones, with roughly 88% as singletons. In this sample, this clone turned up a few times. The V gene's germline CDR1 is LGHNA and CDR2 YNFKEQ. V was pared by 8 bases and J by 0 bases, with 11 bases between. The CDR3 consists of 15 residues. This sequence joins TRBV4-2 and TRBJ2-6, with D possibly being TRBD1 (5 bases). Input material: peripheral blood. This receptor was identified in a woman aged 25-40 years with acute or convalescent COVID-19. CDR3 amino acids: CASAQEYSGANVLTF. The CDR3 coding sequence is TGTGCCAGCGCACAGGAGTACTCTGGGGCCAACGTCCTGACTTTC.